Listed here is a single T cell receptor beta chain. The data were taken from a study of T cell changes during pregnancy in multiple sclerosis. Clones were sequenced by immunoSEQ multiplex PCR, and TCRdb holds only the in-frame ones, with some missing. The sample lists 36,000 or so clones; roughly 91% were seen once. V lost 7 bases and J lost 2; bases outside the gene matches: 3. The CDR3 extends over 14 amino acids. Looked up from germline, CDR1 is MDHEN and CDR2 is SYDVKM. V usage is TRBV28 and J usage is TRBJ1-2; 11 nucleotides agree with TRBD1. The sequencing used CD4+ T cells from peripheral blood mononuclear cells, collected in the first trimester of pregnancy. This TCR was sampled from a female donor with multiple sclerosis, enrolled in a pregnancy study. Here the CDR3 reads CASTRDRGNYGYTF. In DNA, the CDR3 is TGTGCCAGCACCCGGGACAGGGGGAACTATGGCTACACCTTC.